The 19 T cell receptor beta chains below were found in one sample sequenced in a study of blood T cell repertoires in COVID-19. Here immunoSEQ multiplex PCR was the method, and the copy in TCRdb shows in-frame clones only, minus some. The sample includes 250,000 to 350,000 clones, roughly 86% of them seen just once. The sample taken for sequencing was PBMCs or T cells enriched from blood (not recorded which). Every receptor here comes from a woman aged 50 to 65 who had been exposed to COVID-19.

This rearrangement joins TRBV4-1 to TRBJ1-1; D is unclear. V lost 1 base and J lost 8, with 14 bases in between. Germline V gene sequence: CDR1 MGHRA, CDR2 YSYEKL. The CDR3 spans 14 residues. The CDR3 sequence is CASSQARMGGEAFF. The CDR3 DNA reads TGCGCCAGCAGCCAAGCTCGGATGGGAGGCGAAGCTTTCTTT.

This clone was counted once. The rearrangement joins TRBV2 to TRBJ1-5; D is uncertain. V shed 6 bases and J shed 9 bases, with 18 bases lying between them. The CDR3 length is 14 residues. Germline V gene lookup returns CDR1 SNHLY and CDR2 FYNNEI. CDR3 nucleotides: TGTGCCAGCAGCCTCCGGGAAGAAGTATGGCCCCAGCATTTT. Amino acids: CASSLREEVWPQHF. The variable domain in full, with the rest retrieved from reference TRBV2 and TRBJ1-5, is EPEVTQTPSHQVTQMGQEVILRCVPISNHLYFYWYRQILGQKVEFLVSFYNNEISEKSEIFDDQFSVERPDGSNFTLKIRSTKLEDSAMYFCASSLREEVWPQHFGDGTRLSIL.

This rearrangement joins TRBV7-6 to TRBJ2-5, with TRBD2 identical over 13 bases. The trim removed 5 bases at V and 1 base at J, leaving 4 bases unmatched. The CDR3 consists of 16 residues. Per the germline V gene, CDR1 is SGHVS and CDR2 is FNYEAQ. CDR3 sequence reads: CASSITSGGAQETQYF. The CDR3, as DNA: TGTGCCAGCAGCATAACTAGCGGGGGGGCCCAAGAGACCCAGTACTTC.

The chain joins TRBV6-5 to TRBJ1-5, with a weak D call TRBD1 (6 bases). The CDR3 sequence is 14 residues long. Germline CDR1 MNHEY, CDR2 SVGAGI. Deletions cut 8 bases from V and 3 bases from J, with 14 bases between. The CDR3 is CASGGHRDNQPQHF. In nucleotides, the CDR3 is TGTGCCAGCGGGGGACACCGAGACAATCAGCCCCAGCATTTT.

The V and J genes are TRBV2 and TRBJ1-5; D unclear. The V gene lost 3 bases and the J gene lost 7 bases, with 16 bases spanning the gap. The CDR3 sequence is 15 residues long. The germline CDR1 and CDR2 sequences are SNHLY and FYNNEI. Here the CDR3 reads CASSERVRSGQPQHF. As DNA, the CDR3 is TGTGCCAGCAGTGAGCGGGTGAGGTCGGGGCAGCCCCAGCATTTT.

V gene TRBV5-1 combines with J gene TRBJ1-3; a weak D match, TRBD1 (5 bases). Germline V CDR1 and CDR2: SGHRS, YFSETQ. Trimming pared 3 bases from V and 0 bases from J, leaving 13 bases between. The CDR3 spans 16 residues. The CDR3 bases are TGCGCCAGCAGCTCCTTAGACAGCCGCTCTGGAAACACCATATATTTT. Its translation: CASSSLDSRSGNTIYF. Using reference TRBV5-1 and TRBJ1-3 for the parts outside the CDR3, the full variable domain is KAGVTQTPRYLIKTRGQQVTLSCSPISGHRSVSWYQQTPGQGLQFLFEYFSETQRNKGNFPGRFSGRQFSNSRSEMNVSTLELGDSALYLCASSSLDSRSGNTIYFGEGSWLTVV.

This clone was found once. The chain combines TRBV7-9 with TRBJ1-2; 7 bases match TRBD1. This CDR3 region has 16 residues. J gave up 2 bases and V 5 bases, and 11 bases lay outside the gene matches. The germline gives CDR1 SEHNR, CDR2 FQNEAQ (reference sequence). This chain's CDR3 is CASSPPTGTANYGYTF. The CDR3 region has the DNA TGTGCCAGCAGCCCCCCGACGGGGACAGCCAACTATGGCTACACCTTC. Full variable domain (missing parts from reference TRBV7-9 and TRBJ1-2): DTGVSQNPRHKITKRGQNVTFRCDPISEHNRLYWYRQTLGQGPEFLTYFQNEAQLEKSRLLSDRFSAERPKGSFSTLEIQRTEQGDSAMYLCASSPPTGTANYGYTFGSGTRLTVV.

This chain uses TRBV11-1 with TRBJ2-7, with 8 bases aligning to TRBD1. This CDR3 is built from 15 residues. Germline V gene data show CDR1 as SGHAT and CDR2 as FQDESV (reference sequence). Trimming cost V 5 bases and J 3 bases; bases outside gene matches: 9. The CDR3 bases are TGTGCCAGCAGCCCAGACCGGGACAGGAACTACGAGCAGTACTTC. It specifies CASSPDRDRNYEQYF.

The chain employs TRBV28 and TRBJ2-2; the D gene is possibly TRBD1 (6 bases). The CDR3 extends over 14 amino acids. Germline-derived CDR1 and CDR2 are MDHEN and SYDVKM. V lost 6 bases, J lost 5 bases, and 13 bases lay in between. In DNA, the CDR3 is TGTGCCAGCAGGAAAGGACAGAGGACCGGGGAGCTGTTTTTT. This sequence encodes CASRKGQRTGELFF.

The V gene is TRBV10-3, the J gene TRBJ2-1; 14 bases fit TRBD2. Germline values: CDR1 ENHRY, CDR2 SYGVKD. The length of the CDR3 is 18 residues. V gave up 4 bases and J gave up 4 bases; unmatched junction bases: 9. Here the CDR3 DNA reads TGTGCCATCAGTGGACCGGGACTAGCGGGGGAGATTTACAATGAGCAGTTCTTC. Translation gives CAISGPGLAGEIYNEQFF.

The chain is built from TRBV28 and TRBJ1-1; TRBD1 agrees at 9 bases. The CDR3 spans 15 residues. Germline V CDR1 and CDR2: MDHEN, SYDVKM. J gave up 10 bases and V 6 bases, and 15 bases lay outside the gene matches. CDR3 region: CASSRATGTGMRAFF. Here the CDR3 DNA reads TGTGCCAGCAGCCGAGCGACCGGGACAGGGATGCGAGCTTTCTTT. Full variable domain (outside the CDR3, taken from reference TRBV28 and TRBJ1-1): DVKVTQSSRYLVKRTGEKVFLECVQDMDHENMFWYRQDPGLGLRLIYFSYDVKMKEKGDIPEGYSVSREKKERFSLILESASTNQTSMYLCASSRATGTGMRAFFGQGTRLTVV.

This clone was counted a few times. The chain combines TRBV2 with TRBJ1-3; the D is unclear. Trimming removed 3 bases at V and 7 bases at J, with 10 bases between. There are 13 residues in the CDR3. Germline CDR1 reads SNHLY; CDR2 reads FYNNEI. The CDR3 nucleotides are TGTGCCAGCAGTGATTTCACCGCGAACACCATATATTTT. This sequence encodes CASSDFTANTIYF. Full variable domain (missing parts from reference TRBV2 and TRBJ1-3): EPEVTQTPSHQVTQMGQEVILRCVPISNHLYFYWYRQILGQKVEFLVSFYNNEISEKSEIFDDQFSVERPDGSNFTLKIRSTKLEDSAMYFCASSDFTANTIYFGEGSWLTVV.

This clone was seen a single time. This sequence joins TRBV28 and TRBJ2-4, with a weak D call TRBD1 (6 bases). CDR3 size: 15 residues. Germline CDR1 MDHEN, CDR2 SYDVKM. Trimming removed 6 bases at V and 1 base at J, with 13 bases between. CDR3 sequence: CASSEQGMAKNIQYF. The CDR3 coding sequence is TGTGCCAGCAGCGAACAGGGAATGGCCAAAAACATTCAGTACTTC.

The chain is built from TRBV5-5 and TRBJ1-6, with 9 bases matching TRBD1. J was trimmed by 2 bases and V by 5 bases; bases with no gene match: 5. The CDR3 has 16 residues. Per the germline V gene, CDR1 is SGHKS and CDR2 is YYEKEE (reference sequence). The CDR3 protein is CASREDRGTYNSPLHF. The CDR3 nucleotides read TGTGCCAGCAGAGAGGACAGGGGTACCTATAATTCACCCCTCCACTTT. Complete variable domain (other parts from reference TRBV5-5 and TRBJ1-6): DAGVTQSPTHLIKTRGQQVTLRCSPISGHKSVSWYQQVLGQGPQFIFQYYEKEERGRGNFPDRFSARQFPNYSSELNVNALLLGDSALYLCASREDRGTYNSPLHFGNGTRLTVT.

The CDR3 loop reads CASSLDRKNYGYTF. DNA of the CDR3: TGTGCCAGCAGCTTAGACAGGAAGAACTATGGCTACACCTTC. The J gene is TRBJ1-2, the V gene TRBV7-8; D may be TRBD1 (5 bases). This CDR3 is 14 amino acids long. Trimming took 1 base from V and 2 from J, leaving 8 bases between them. Germline V CDR1 and CDR2: SGHVS, FQNEAQ. The full variable domain, its missing parts supplied by reference TRBV7-8 and TRBJ1-2, is GAGVSQSPRYKVAKRGQDVALRCDPISGHVSLFWYQQALGQGPEFLTYFQNEAQLDKSGLPSDRFFAERPEGSVSTLKIQRTQQEDSAVYLCASSLDRKNYGYTFGSGTRLTVV.

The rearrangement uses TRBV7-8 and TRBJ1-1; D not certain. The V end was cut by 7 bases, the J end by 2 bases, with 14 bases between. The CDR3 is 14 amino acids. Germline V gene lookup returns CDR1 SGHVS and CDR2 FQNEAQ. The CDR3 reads CASTSGLGNTEAFF. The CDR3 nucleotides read TGTGCCAGCACCTCAGGTCTCGGAAACACTGAAGCTTTCTTT. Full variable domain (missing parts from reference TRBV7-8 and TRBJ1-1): GAGVSQSPRYKVAKRGQDVALRCDPISGHVSLFWYQQALGQGPEFLTYFQNEAQLDKSGLPSDRFFAERPEGSVSTLKIQRTQQEDSAVYLCASTSGLGNTEAFFGQGTRLTVV.

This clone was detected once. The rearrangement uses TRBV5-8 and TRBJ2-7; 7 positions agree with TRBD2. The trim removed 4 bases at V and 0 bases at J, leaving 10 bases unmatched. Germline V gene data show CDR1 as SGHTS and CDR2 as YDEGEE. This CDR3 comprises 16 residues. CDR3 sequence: CASSLTTGTISYEQYF. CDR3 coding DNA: TGTGCCAGCAGCCTGACTACCGGGACTATCTCCTACGAGCAGTACTTC.

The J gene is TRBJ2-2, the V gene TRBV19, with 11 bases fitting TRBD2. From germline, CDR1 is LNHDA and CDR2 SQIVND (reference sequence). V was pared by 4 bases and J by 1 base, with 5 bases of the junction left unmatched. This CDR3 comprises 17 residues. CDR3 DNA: TGTGCCAGTAGTACGTATAGCGGGGGGGTGAACACCGGGGAGCTGTTTTTT. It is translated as CASSTYSGGVNTGELFF.

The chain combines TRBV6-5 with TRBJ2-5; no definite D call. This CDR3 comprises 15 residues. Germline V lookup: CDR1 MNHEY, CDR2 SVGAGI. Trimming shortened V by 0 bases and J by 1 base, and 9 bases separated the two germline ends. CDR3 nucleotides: TGTGCCAGCAGTTACTCAGGCACTACCCAAGAGACCCAGTACTTC. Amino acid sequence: CASSYSGTTQETQYF.